The 6 T cell receptor beta chains below all came from one sample that was sequenced in a study of cytomegalovirus exposure and HLA in healthy donors. 13 Jbeta primers and 60 Vbeta primers were used for the PCR. The assay was immunoSEQ multiplex PCR, and TCRdb's table has in-frame clones only and misses some. The data contain 150,000 to 200,000 clones, around three quarters of them singletons. The specimen was PBMCs. The receptors stem from a woman aged 25 to 45 in good health and CMV-seropositive.

V usage is TRBV19 and J usage is TRBJ1-2; TRBD1 might be the D (6 bases). The CDR3 consists of 14 residues. Germline V gene lookup returns CDR1 LNHDA and CDR2 SQIVND (reference sequence). Trimming shortened V by 5 bases and J by 2 bases, and 12 bases separated the two germline ends. CDR3: CASSVGGPNYGYTF. The CDR3 bases are TGTGCCAGTAGTGTTGGGGGCCCGAACTATGGCTACACCTTC.

The chain recombines TRBV28 with TRBJ1-2, with TRBD1 matching 9 bases. This CDR3 has 14 amino acids. The trim removed 7 bases at V and 3 bases at J, leaving 6 bases unmatched. In germline, CDR1 is MDHEN, CDR2 SYDVKM. This CDR3 is CASNRQGDYYGYTF. The DNA for the CDR3 is TGTGCCAGCAATCGACAGGGGGATTACTATGGCTACACCTTC.

This clone has only a few counts. The rearrangement joins TRBV29-1 to TRBJ2-1; 11 bases match TRBD2. Losses at the gene ends were 7 bases for V and 1 base for J; bases not matched to a gene: 12. From germline, CDR1 is SQVTM and CDR2 ANQGSEA. The CDR3 has 17 amino acids. The CDR3 DNA reads TGCAGCGCTAGGGGTCTAGCGGGAGGAAAATCCTACAATGAGCAGTTCTTC. Its translation: CSARGLAGGKSYNEQFF.

The V and J genes are TRBV27 and TRBJ2-3; D not certain. V dropped 7 bases and J dropped 1 base, with 9 bases sitting between them. CDR1 is MNHEY, CDR2 SMNVEV, per germline (reference sequence). The CDR3 loop spans 13 amino acids. CDR3 coding DNA: TGTGCCAGCACCCTGAGCGGCACAGATACGCAGTATTTT. It yields the protein CASTLSGTDTQYF.

About this clone itself: Other DNA sequences in this specimen translate into the identical CDR3. V is TRBV5-1 and J is TRBJ2-5; 9 bases agree with TRBD1. The germline CDR1 and CDR2 sequences are SGHRS and YFSETQ. This CDR3 contains 15 residues. The junction had 7 bases not matched to a gene; V was cut back by 4 bases and J by 3 bases. In nucleotides, the CDR3 is TGCGCCAGCAGCCCAGTTACAGGGGGCGAAGAGACCCAGTACTTC. Protein product: CASSPVTGGEETQYF.

The chain recombines TRBV15 with TRBJ1-2; D call uncertain. V was cut by 0 bases and J by 5 bases, with 4 bases left in between. The germline CDR1 and CDR2 sequences are LNHNV and YYDKDF (reference sequence). CDR3 size: 12 residues. For the CDR3, the DNA is TGTGCCACCAGCAGAGATCAGTATGGCTACACCTTC. This translates into CATSRDQYGYTF.